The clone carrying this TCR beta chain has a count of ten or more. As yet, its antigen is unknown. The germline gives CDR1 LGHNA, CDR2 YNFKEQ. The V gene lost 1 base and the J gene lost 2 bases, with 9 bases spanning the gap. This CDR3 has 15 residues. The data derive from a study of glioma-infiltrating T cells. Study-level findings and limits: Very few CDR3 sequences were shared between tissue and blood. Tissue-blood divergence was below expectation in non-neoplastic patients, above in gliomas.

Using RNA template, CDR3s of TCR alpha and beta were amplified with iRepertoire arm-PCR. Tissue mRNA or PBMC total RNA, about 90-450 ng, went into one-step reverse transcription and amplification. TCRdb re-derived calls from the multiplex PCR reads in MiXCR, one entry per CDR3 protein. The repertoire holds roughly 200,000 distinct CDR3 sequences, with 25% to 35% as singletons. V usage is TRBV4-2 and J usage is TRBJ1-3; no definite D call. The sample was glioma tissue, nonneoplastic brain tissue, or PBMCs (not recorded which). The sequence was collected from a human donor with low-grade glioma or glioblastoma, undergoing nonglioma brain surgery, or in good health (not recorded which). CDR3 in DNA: TGTGCCAGCAGCCAAGGGTACAGTGCTGGAAACACCATATATTTT. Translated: CASSQGYSAGNTIYF.